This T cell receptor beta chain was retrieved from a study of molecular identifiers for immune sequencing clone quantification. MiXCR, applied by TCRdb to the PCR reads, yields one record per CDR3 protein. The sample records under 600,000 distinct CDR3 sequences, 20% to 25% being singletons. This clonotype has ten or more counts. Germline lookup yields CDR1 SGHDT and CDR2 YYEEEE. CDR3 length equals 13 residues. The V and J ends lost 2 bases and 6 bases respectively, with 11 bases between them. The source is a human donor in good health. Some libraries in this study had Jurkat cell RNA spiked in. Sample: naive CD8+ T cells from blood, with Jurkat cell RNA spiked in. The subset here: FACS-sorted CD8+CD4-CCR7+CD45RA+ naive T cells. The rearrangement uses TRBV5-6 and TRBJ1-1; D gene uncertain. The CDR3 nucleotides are TGTGCCAGCAGCTTTGATGCGATCCCTGAAGCTTTCTTT. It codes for CASSFDAIPEAFF. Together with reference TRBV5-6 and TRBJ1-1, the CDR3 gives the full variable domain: DAGVTQSPTHLIKTRGQQVTLRCSPKSGHDTVSWYQQALGQGPQFIFQYYEEEERQRGNFPDRFSGHQFPNYSSELNVNALLLGDSALYLCASSFDAIPEAFFGQGTRLTVV.